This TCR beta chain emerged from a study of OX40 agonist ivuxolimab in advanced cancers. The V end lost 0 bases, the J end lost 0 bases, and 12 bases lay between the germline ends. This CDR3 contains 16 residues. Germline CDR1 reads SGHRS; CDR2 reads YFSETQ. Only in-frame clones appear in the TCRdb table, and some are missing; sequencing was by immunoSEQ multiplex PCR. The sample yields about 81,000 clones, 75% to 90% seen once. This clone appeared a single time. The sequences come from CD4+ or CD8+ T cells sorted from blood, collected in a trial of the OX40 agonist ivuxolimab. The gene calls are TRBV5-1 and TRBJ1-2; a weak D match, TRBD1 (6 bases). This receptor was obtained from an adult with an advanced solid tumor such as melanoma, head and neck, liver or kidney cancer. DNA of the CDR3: TGCGCCAGCAGCTTGGCGGACAGTCATGCTAACTATGGCTACACCTTC. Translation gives CASSLADSHANYGYTF.